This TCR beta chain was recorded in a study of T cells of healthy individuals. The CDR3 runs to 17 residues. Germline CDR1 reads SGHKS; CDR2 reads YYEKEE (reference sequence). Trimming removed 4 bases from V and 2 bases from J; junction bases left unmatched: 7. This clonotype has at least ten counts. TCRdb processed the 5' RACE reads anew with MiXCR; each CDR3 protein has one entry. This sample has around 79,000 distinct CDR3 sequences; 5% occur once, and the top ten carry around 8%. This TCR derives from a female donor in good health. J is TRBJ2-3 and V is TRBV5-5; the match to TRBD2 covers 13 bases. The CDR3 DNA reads TGTGCCAGCAGCCCGGGACTAGCGGGATCCTACACAGATACGCAGTATTTT. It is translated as CASSPGLAGSYTDTQYF.